These 4 T cell receptor beta chains originate from one sample sequenced in a study of beta chain features in type 1 diabetes. The sequenced template was cDNA made from the entire isolated RNA. Profiled with immunoSEQ multiplex PCR; TCRdb holds only in-frame clones, not every one. The sample contains roughly 500,000 clones, roughly 10% of which appear only once. The sequenced sample was naive CD4+ T cells from blood. The receptors come from a woman younger than 30 in good health.

The chain employs TRBV28 and TRBJ2-7, with 8 bases identical to TRBD1. The germline CDR1 and CDR2 sequences are MDHEN and SYDVKM. CDR3 length: 16 residues. The V gene end was trimmed by 3 bases and the J gene end by 2 bases; junction bases not matched to a gene: 9. The CDR3 nucleotides read TGTGCCAGCAGTTTCCGACAGGGGACGGGGACCTACGAGCAGTACGTC. It is translated as CASSFRQGTGTYEQYV.

This clone turned up a few times. The chain recombines TRBV20-1 with TRBJ2-5; tentative D call: TRBD1 (5 bases). The CDR3 covers 11 residues. Trimming took off 6 bases at V and 5 bases at J, with 10 bases between the two ends. The germline V gene has CDR1 DFQATT and CDR2 SNEGSKA (reference sequence). The CDR3 DNA is TGCAGTGCCCTAAAGGGGGAGACCCAGTACTTC. This encodes CSALKGETQYF.

This chain connects TRBV7-9 to TRBJ2-3; D is uncertain. The germline CDR1 and CDR2 sequences are SEHNR and FQNEAQ (reference sequence). The CDR3 sequence is 13 residues long. The ends were cut back, 5 bases at V and 6 bases at J, with 12 bases in the middle. The CDR3 nucleotides are TGTGCCAGCAGCCGTGGTGGGTGGGATACGCAGTATTTT. Its protein is CASSRGGWDTQYF.

CDR3 in DNA: TGTGCCAGTAGTACGCTAGCGAGGCAGTACAATGAGCAGTTCTTC. Its translation: CASSTLARQYNEQFF. V usage is TRBV19 and J usage is TRBJ2-1; TRBD2 is a possible D gene (6 bases). The V gene's germline CDR1 is LNHDA and CDR2 SQIVND (reference sequence). Trimming took off 4 bases at V and 4 bases at J, with 14 bases between the two ends. The CDR3 is 15 residues long. Drawing the rest from reference TRBV19 and TRBJ2-1, the complete variable domain is DGGITQSPKYLFRKEGQNVTLSCEQNLNHDAMYWYRQDPGQGLRLIYYSQIVNDFQKGDIAEGYSVSREKKESFPLTVTSAQKNPTAFYLCASSTLARQYNEQFFGPGTRLTVL.